This entry describes one T cell receptor beta chain. What antigen it recognizes has not been identified. The input lacks base qualities; no much larger clone sits a single base away. TCRbeta CDR3 regions were amplified from genomic DNA using the immunoSEQ Assay, a bias-controlled multiplex PCR. The study's own analysis went as follows. Within the assay, amplification of reference gene primers was used to estimate how many nucleated cells each sample contained. To quantify the absolute abundance of each unique TCRbeta CDR3 rearrangement, sequence reads were collapsed and filtered. For each sample, productive Simpson clonality was calculated as the square root of Simpson's diversity index over productive rearrangements. Sourced from immuneACCESS, this table was stored by TCRdb with only in-frame sequences that have V and J called. A share of the clones is absent; for the studies checked, an unresolved V gene accounts for under half, and the remainder has no known explanation. V and J calls and clone size are those listed in that table; D and trimming were worked out from the DNA. This sample comprises around 150,000 clones, approximately 86% of them detected only once. Around 8.2% of the sample is taken by the ten largest.

This record comes from a study of blood T cell repertoires in COVID-19 (dated by TCRdb to 2018 to 2021). General notes on the study: The collaborator samples originated in the United States, Italy and Spain and spanned the acute and convalescent phases of COVID-19. The samples were drawn from the first 160 participants of the ongoing ImmuneRACE study and from over a thousand subjects provided by 6 global collaborators. Deeply sampled blood TCRbeta repertoires from subjects exposed to, actively infected with, or recovered from COVID-19 were included in the dataset. The material from the prospective study consisted of cDNA or gDNA derived from T cells, B-cell-depleted T cells, or PBMCs. The repertoires were released in a freely available public database intended as a resource for research on the immune response to SARS-CoV-2. Where available, HLA class I and class II types were obtained from metadata supplied by the sample provider rather than from assay-based typing. Sample metadata almost always included a de-identified subject ID, COVID-19 status, age in years and sex.

The investigation overall reported the following: The amount of clinical and demographic metadata varied by source and participant and was provided uncurated.

Each collaborating institution followed its own protocols to collect whole blood in K2EDTA tubes. For TCRbeta analysis, collaborators shipped samples as frozen whole blood, isolated PBMCs, or DNA extracted from either of those sample types. The germline V gene encodes CDR1 SGDLS and CDR2 YYNGEE. V and J are truncated by 2 bases and 1 base respectively, leaving an intervening sequence of 7 bases. The CDR3 sequence holds 14 residues, the cysteine and phenylalanine included. Just the 42-base CDR3 DNA is kept, in frame starting at base 1. What was sequenced was peripheral blood. The sequence joins TRBV9 to TRBJ1-3; tentative D gene TRBD1, with 5 bases matching. The sequence came from a man in his fifties or sixties with acute or convalescent COVID-19. CDR3 loop: CASSVGQSGNTIYF. The DNA is as follows: TGTGCCAGCAGCGTGGGGCAGTCTGGAAACACCATATATTTT.